This T cell receptor (beta chain) is from a study of response to subunit inactivated influenza vaccine. The study, taken as a whole, reports: There was a suggestion from the authors that each seasonal influenza vaccination recruits few new T cells.

TCRdb re-derived calls from the RT-PCR reads in MiXCR, one entry per CDR3 protein. The data hold more than 700,000 distinct CDR3 sequences, with about 20% observed a single time. V trimming: 3 bases; J trimming: 4 bases; junction bases outside the gene matches: 15. CDR1 is SQVTM and CDR2 is ANQGSEA in the germline V gene. This CDR3 region has 18 residues. Comments on this clonotype: The antigen remains undetermined.

The V call is TRBV29-1, the J call TRBJ2-3; TRBD2 matches at 11 bases. This TCR was recovered from a man aged 50 to 59 who received an inactivated influenza vaccine. The sample was PBMCs from blood, taken 5 to 6 days after vaccination. The CDR3 protein is CSVDSRLAGGRGSDTQYF. CDR3 nucleotide sequence: TGCAGCGTTGATAGCCGTCTAGCGGGAGGCCGGGGATCAGATACGCAGTATTTT.